This T cell receptor (beta chain) emerged from a study of cytomegalovirus exposure and HLA in healthy donors. Study outcomes and limitations: Earlier analysis yielded a pattern in which most TCR beta V segments were productive about 90% or about 30% of the time. Three CMV-associated chains proved CMV antigen-specific in vitro.

The V end was cut by 3 bases, the J end by 0 bases, with 14 bases between. Germline-derived CDR1 and CDR2 are ENHRY and SYGVKD. The CDR3 has 16 amino acids. The PCR contained 60 Vbeta and 13 Jbeta primers. Measured with immunoSEQ multiplex PCR; TCRdb has only the in-frame clones, and not every one. The sample holds approximately 180,000 clones, 77% seen once. With regard to this clone: Antigen unknown.

The chain has TRBV10-3 and TRBJ1-1, with D possibly being TRBD1 (5 bases). The receptor was isolated from a woman in her twenties or thirties in good health and CMV-seropositive. The material sequenced was PBMCs. CDR3 DNA sequence: TGTGCCATCAGTGATATTGCAGGGCCAATGAACACTGAAGCTTTCTTT. Translating gives CAISDIAGPMNTEAFF.